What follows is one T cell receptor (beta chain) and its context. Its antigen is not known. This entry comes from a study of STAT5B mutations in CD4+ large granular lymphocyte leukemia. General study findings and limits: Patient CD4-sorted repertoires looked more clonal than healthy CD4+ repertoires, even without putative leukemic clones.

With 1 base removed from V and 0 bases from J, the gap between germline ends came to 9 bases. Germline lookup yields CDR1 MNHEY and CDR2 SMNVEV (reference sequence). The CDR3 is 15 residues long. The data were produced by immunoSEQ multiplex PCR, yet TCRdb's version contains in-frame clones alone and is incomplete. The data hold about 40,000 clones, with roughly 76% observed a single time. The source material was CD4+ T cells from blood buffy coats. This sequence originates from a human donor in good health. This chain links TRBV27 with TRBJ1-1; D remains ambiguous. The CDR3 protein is CASSLYTGMNTEAFF. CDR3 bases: TGTGCCAGCAGTTTATATACGGGGATGAACACTGAAGCTTTCTTT.